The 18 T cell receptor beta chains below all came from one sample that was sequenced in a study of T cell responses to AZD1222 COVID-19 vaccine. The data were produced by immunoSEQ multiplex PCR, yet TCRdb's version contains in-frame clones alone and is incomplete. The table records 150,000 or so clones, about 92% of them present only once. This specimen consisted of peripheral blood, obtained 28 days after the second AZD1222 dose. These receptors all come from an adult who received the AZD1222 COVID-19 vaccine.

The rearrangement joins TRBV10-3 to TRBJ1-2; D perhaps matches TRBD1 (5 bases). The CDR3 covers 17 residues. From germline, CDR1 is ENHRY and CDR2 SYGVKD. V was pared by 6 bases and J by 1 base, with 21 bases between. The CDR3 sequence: CAISLGWGEIDNYGYTF. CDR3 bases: TGTGCCATCAGCCTCGGTTGGGGGGAAATCGATAACTATGGCTACACCTTC.

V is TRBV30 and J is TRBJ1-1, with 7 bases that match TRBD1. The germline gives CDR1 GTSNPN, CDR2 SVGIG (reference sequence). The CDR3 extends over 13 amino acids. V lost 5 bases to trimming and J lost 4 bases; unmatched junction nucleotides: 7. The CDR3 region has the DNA TGTGCCTGGGTGACAGGGCTCGGCACTGAAGCTTTCTTT. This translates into CAWVTGLGTEAFF.

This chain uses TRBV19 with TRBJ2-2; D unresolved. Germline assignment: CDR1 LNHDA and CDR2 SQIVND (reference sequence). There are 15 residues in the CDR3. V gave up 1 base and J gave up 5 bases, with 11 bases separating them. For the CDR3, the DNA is TGTGCCAGTAGTATAGTGGCGGCTCCAACCGGGGAGCTGTTTTTT. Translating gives CASSIVAAPTGELFF. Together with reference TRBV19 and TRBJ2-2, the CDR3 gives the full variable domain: DGGITQSPKYLFRKEGQNVTLSCEQNLNHDAMYWYRQDPGQGLRLIYYSQIVNDFQKGDIAEGYSVSREKKESFPLTVTSAQKNPTAFYLCASSIVAAPTGELFFGEGSRLTVL.

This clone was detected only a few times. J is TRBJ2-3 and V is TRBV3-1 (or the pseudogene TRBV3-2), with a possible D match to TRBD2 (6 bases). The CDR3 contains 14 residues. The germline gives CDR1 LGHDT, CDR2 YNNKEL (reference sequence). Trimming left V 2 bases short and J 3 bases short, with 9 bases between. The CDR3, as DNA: TGTGCCAGCAGCCAAAGACTAGGGACAGATACGCAGTATTTT. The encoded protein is CASSQRLGTDTQYF.

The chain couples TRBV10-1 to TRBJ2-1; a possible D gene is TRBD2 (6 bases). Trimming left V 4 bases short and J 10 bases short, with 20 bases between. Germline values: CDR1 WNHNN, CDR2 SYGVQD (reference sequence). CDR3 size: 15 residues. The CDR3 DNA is TGCGCCAGCAGTGCCCCGGGACTGGGCTCGCGGGAGCAGTTCTTC. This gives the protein CASSAPGLGSREQFF.

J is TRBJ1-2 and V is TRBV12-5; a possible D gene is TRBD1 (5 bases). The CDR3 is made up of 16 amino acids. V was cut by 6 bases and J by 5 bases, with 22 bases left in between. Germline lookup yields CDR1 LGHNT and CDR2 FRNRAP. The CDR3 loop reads CASGRPGLLTSYGYTF. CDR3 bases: TGTGCTAGTGGCCGCCCGGGACTCCTGACATCTTATGGCTACACCTTC.

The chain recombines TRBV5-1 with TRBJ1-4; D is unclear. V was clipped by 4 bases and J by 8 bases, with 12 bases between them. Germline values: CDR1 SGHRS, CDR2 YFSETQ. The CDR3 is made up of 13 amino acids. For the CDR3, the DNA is TGCGCCAGCAGCAGGGCTTCGGGAGAAAAACTGTTTTTT. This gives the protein CASSRASGEKLFF.

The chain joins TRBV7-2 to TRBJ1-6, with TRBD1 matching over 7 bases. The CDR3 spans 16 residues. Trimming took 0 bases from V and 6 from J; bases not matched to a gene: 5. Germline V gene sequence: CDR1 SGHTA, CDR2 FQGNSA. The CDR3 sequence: CASSLAGQLVNSPLHF. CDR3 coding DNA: TGTGCCAGCAGCTTAGCGGGACAGCTAGTTAATTCACCCCTCCACTTT.

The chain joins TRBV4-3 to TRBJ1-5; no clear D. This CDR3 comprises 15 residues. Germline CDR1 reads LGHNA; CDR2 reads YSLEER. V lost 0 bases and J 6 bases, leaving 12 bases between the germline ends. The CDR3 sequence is CASSQEVSRGQPQHF. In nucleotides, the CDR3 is TGCGCCAGCAGCCAAGAAGTTTCCCGAGGTCAGCCCCAGCATTTT.

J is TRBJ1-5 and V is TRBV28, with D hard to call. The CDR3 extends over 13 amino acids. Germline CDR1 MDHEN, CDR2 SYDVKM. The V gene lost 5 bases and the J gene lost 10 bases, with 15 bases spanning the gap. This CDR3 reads CASSLRVPAPQHF. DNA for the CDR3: TGTGCCAGCAGTCTCAGAGTTCCTGCCCCCCAGCATTTT.

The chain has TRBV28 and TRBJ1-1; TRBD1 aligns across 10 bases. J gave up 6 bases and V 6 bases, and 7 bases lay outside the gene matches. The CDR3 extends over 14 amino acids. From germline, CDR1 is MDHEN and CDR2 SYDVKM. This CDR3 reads CASRTGGTQPEAFF. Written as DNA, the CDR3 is TGTGCCAGCAGGACAGGGGGCACGCAACCTGAAGCTTTCTTT.

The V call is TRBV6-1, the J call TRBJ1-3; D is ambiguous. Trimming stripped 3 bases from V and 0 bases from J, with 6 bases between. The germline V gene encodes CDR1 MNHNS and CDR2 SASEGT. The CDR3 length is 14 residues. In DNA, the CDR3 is TGTGCCAGCAGTGAGAGCTACTCTGGAAACACCATATATTTT. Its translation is CASSESYSGNTIYF.

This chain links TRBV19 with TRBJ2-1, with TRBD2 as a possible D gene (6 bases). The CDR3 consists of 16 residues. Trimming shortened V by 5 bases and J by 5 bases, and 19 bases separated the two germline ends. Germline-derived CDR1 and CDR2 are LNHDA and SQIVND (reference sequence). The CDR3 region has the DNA TGTGCCAGTAGTGGGTTGCGGACGGGGGTCCACAATGAGCAGTTCTTC. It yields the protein CASSGLRTGVHNEQFF.

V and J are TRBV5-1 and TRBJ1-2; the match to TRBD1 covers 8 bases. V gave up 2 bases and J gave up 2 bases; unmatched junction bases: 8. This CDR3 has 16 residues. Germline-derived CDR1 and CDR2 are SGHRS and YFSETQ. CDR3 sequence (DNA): TGCGCCAGCAGCTTTATCCTGGACAGGGCGAACTATGGCTACACCTTC. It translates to CASSFILDRANYGYTF.

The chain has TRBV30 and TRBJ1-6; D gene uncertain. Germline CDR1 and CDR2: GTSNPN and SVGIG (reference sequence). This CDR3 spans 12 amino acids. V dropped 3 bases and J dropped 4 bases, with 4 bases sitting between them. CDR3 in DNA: TGTGCCTGGAGGGGTTATAATTCACCCCTCCACTTT. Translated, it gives CAWRGYNSPLHF.

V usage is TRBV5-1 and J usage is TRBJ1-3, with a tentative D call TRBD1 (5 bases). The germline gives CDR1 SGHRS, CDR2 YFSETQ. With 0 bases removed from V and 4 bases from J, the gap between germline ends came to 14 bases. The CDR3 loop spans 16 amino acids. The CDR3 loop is CASSLVGAVGGNTIYF. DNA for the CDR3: TGCGCCAGCAGCTTGGTTGGGGCGGTAGGAGGAAACACCATATATTTT.

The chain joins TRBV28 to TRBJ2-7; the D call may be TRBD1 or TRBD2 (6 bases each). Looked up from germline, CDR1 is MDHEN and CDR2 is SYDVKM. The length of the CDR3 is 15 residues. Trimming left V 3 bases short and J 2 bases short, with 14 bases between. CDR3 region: CASSLVRGAPYEQYF. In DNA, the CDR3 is TGTGCCAGCAGTTTGGTGAGGGGGGCGCCCTACGAGCAGTACTTC.

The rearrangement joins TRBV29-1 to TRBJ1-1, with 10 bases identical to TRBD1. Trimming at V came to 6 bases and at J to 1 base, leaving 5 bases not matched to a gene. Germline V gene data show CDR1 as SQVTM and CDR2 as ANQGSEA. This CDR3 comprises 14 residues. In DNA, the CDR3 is TGCAGCGTCTTAGGGGACAGGGGGAACACTGAAGCTTTCTTT. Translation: CSVLGDRGNTEAFF.